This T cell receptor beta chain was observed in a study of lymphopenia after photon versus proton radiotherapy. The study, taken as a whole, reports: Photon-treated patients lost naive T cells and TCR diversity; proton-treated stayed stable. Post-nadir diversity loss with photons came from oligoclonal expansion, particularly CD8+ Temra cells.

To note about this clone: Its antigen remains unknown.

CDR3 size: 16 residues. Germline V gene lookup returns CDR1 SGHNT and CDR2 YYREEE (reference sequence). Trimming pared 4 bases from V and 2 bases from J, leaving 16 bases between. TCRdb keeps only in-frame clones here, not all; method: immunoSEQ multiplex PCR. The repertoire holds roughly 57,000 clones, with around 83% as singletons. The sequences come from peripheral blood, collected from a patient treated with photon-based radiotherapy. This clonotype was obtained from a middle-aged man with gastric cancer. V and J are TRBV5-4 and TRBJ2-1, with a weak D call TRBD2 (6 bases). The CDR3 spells CASSPDPGAAYNEQFF. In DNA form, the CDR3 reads TGTGCCAGCAGCCCCGACCCGGGAGCGGCCTACAATGAGCAGTTCTTC.